These 4 T cell receptor beta chains came from one sample sequenced in a study of OX40 agonist ivuxolimab in advanced cancers. Assay: immunoSEQ multiplex PCR; the TCRdb copy retains only in-frame clones and omits some. The table records 77,000 or so clones, approximately 85% of them present only once. Sequences were derived from CD4+ or CD8+ T cells sorted from blood, sampled in a trial of the OX40 agonist ivuxolimab. These receptors all come from an adult with an advanced solid tumor such as melanoma, head and neck, liver or kidney cancer.

The V and J genes are TRBV6-6 and TRBJ2-7, with 14 positions matching TRBD2. The CDR3 contains 15 residues. V was clipped by 6 bases and J by 4 bases; unmatched bases: 5. The germline CDR1 and CDR2 sequences are MNHNY and SVGAGI (reference sequence). In DNA form, the CDR3 reads TGTGCCAGCAGCTGGACTAGCGGGGGGTTTTACGAGCAGTACTTC. Translating gives CASSWTSGGFYEQYF.

This clone was found once. The chain is built from TRBV7-8 and TRBJ2-3, with D maybe TRBD2 (5 bases). The CDR3 length is 14 residues. Germline V gene data show CDR1 as SGHVS and CDR2 as FQNEAQ. Deletions cut 2 bases from V and 7 bases from J, with 13 bases between. The CDR3 DNA reads TGTGCCAGCAGCTTATATAGGGAGACCCATACGCAGTATTTT. It encodes CASSLYRETHTQYF.

This rearrangement joins TRBV28 to TRBJ1-2; D gene ambiguous. V gave up 3 bases and J gave up 8 bases, with 7 bases separating them. Germline assignment: CDR1 MDHEN and CDR2 SYDVKM. The CDR3 length is 11 residues. The CDR3 sequence: CASSFGGGYTF. CDR3 DNA: TGTGCCAGCAGTTTCGGTGGGGGCTACACCTTC.

The chain couples TRBV7-9 to TRBJ2-7; TRBD2 matches at 8 bases. CDR1 is SEHNR, CDR2 FQNEAQ, per germline (reference sequence). The CDR3 has 16 amino acids. V shed 3 bases and J 2 bases; nucleotides not matched to a gene: 9. CDR3 bases: TGTGCCAGCAGCTTTGCGGGGGGCACGGAACCCTACGAGCAGTACTTC. Amino acid sequence: CASSFAGGTEPYEQYF. Filled out from reference TRBV7-9 and TRBJ2-7, the complete variable domain reads DTGVSQNPRHKITKRGQNVTFRCDPISEHNRLYWYRQTLGQGPEFLTYFQNEAQLEKSRLLSDRFSAERPKGSFSTLEIQRTEQGDSAMYLCASSFAGGTEPYEQYFGPGTRLTVT.